Reported below is one T cell receptor beta chain. Its antigen is unidentified. Total RNA amounting to roughly 0.5 ug was the source from which TCR beta cDNA was made with a constant-region primer. Three nested multiplex PCR rounds, a slightly modified ARM-PCR, produced the libraries for TCR beta. PCR rounds one and two used TRBV1-TRBV30 forward primers with a C-beta reverse primer for about 11 cycles each. TCRdb used MiXCR to reprocess the multiplex PCR reads, holding one entry per CDR3 protein. Of more than 150,000 distinct CDR3 sequences in the sample, over 50% were seen once. Blood RNA came from unsorted whole blood; germline DNA was also extracted. This sample was included in a study of tumor-infiltrating lymphocytes in primary liver carcinoma. As for the study in general: Patients included men and women of 30 to 69 years. Stage T1-T3 N0M0 tumors measured roughly 4.2 to 11 cm at most. Samples gave roughly 3.65 to 7.13 million productive TCRbeta reads, similar across tissue types. Regarding the study as a whole: When set against blood, tumors had a significantly higher top-250-clone fraction (p = 0.039).

Trimming cost V 4 bases and J 0 bases, with 14 bases left between them. The V gene's germline CDR1 is SGHRS and CDR2 YFSETQ. The CDR3 runs 15 residues. Material: peripheral blood. The chain carries TRBV5-1 and TRBJ2-7; weak D call: TRBD2 (5 bases). The receptor comes from a man aged 35-49 years with primary liver carcinoma and hepatitis B virus infection. The CDR3 region has the DNA TGCGCCAGCAGCCCCGGTCCGGGGAACTCCTACGAGCAGTACTTC. Its protein product is CASSPGPGNSYEQYF.